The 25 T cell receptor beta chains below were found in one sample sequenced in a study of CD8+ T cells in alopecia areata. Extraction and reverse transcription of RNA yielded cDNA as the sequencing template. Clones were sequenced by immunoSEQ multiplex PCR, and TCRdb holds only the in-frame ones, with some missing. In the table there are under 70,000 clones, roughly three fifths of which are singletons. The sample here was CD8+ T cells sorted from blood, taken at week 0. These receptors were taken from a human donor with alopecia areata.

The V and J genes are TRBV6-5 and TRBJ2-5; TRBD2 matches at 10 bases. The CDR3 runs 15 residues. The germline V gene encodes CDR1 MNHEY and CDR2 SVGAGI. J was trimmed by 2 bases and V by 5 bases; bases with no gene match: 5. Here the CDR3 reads CASSVSGGEQETQYF. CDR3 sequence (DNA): TGTGCCAGCAGTGTGAGCGGGGGGGAACAAGAGACCCAGTACTTC.

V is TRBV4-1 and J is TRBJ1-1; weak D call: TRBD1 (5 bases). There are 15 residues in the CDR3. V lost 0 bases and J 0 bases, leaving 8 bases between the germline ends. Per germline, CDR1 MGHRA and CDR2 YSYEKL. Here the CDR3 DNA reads TGCGCCAGCAGCCAAGATCAGGGTTTGAACACTGAAGCTTTCTTT. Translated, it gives CASSQDQGLNTEAFF.

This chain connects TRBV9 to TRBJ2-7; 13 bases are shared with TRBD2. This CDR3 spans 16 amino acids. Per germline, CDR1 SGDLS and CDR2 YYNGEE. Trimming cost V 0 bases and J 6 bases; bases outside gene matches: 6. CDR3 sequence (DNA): TGTGCCAGCAGCGTAGCTTCGGGACTAGCGGGAACCGAGCAGTACTTC. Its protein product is CASSVASGLAGTEQYF. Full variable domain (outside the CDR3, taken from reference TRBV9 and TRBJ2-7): DSGVTQTPKHLITATGQRVTLRCSPRSGDLSVYWYQQSLDQGLQFLIQYYNGEERAKGNILERFSAQQFPDLHSELNLSSLELGDSALYFCASSVASGLAGTEQYFGPGTRLTVT.

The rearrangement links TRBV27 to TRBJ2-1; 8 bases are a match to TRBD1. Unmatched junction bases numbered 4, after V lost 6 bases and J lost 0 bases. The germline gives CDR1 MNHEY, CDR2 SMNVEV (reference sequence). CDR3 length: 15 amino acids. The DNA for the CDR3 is TGTGCCAGCAGCCGGGACAGGTTCTCCTACAATGAGCAGTTCTTC. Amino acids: CASSRDRFSYNEQFF.

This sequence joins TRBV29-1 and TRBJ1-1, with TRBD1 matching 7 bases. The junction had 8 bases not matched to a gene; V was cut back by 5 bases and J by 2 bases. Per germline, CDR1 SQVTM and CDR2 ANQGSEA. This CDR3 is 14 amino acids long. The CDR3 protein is CSVQGRGSNTEAFF. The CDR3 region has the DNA TGCAGCGTTCAGGGCAGGGGGTCCAACACTGAAGCTTTCTTT. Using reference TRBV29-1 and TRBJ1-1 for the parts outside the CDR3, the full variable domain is SAVISQKPSRDICQRGTSLTIQCQVDSQVTMMFWYRQQPGQSLTLIATANQGSEATYESGFVIDKFPISRPNLTFSTLTVSNMSPEDSSIYLCSVQGRGSNTEAFFGQGTRLTVV.

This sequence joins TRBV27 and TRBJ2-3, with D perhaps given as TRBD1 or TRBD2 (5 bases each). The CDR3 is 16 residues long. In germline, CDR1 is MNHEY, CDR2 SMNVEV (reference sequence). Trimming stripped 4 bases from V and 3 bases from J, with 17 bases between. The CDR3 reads CASSSAWGIGTDTQYF. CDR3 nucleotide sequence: TGTGCCAGCAGTTCCGCGTGGGGGATTGGGACAGATACGCAGTATTTT.

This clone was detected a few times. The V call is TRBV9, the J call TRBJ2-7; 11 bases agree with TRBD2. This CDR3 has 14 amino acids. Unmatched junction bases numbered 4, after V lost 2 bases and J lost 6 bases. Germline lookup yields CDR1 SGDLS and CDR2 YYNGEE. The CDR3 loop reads CASSVSGGDGEQYF. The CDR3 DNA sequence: TGTGCCAGCAGCGTTAGCGGGGGGGACGGCGAGCAGTACTTC.

DNA of the CDR3: TGTGCCAGTAGCTCCGGGACACCTTATGGCTACACCTTC. This translates into CASSSGTPYGYTF. The chain uses TRBV19 and TRBJ1-2, with D possibly TRBD1 on 6 matching bases. The CDR3 contains 13 residues. V shed 6 bases and J shed 5 bases, with 13 bases lying between them. CDR1 is LNHDA, CDR2 SQIVND, per germline (reference sequence).

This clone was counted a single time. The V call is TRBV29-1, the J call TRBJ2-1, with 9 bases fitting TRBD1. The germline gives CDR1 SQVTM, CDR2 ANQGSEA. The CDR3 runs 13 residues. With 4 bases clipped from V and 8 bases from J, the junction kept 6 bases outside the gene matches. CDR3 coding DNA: TGCAGCGTTGTCGTACAGGGGGCACATGAGCAGTTCTTC. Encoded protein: CSVVVQGAHEQFF.

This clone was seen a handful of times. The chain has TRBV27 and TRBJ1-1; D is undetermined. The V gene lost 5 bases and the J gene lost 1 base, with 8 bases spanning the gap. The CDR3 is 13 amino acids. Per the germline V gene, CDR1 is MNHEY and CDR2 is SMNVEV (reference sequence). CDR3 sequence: CASSPTGNTEAFF. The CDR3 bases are TGTGCCAGCAGTCCGACTGGGAACACTGAAGCTTTCTTT.

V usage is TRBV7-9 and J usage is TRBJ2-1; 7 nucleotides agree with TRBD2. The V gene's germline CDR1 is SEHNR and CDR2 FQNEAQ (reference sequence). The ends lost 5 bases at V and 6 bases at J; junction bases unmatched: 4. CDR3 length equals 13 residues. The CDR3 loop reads CASSPGLTNEQFF. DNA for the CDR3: TGTGCCAGCAGCCCGGGACTAACCAATGAGCAGTTCTTC.

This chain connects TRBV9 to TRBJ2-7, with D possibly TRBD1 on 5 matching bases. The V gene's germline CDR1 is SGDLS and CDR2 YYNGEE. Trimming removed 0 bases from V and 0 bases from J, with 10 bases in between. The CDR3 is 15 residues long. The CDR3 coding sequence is TGTGCCAGCAGCGTAGGAACAGGCTACTCCTACGAGCAGTACTTC. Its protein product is CASSVGTGYSYEQYF.

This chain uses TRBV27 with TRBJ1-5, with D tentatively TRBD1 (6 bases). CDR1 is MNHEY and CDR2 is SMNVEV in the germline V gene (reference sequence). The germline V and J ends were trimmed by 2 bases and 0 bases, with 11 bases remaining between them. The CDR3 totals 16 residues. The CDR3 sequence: CASSLGGAHSNQPQHF. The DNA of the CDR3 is TGTGCCAGCAGTTTAGGGGGGGCCCATAGCAATCAGCCCCAGCATTTT.

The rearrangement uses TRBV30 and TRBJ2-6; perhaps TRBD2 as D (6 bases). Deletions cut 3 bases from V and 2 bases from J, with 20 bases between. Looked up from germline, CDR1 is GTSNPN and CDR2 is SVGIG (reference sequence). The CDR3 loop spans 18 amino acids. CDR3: CAWSGLIGDFAGANVLTF. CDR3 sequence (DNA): TGTGCCTGGAGCGGACTGATAGGGGACTTCGCTGGGGCCAACGTCCTGACTTTC.

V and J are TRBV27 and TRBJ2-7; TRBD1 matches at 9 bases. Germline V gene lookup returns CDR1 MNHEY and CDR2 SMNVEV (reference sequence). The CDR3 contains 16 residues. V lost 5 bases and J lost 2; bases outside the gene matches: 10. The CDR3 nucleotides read TGTGCCAGCAGTCCTTTCTCCGGGACAGGGACCTACGAGCAGTACTTC. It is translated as CASSPFSGTGTYEQYF.

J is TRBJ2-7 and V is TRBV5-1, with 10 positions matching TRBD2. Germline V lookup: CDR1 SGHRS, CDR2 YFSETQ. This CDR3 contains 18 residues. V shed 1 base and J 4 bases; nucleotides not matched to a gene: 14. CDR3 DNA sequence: TGCGCCAGCAGCTTGACAGCGGGAGGGCCCCAGCTGACTTACGAGCAGTACTTC. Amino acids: CASSLTAGGPQLTYEQYF.

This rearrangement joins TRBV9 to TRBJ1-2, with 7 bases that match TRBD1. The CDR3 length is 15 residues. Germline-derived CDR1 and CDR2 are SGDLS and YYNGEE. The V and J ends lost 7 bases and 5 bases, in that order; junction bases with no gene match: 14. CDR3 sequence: CASGEGAVLGYGYTF. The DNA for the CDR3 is TGTGCCAGCGGGGAGGGGGCAGTTCTAGGGTATGGCTACACCTTC.

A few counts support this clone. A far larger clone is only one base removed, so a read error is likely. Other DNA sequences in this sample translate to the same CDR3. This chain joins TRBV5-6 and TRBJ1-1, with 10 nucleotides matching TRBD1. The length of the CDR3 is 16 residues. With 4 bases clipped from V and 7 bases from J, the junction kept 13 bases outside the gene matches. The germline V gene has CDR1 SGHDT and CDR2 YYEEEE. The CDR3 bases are TGTGCCAGCAGCCAAGAATTTGGGGACAGGGGTTATGAAGCTTTCTTT. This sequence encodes CASSQEFGDRGYEAFF.

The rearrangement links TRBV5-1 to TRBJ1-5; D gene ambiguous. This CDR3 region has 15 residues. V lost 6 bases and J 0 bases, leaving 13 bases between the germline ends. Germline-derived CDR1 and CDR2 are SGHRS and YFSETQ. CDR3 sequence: CASTMGAFSNQPQHF. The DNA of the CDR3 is TGCGCCAGCACCATGGGAGCTTTTAGCAATCAGCCCCAGCATTTT.

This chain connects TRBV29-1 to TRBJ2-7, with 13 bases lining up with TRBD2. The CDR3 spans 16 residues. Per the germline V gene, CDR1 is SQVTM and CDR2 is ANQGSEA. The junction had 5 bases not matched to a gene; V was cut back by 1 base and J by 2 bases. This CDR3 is CSVEGLAGGQAYEQYF. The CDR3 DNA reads TGCAGCGTTGAAGGACTAGCGGGGGGCCAAGCCTACGAGCAGTACTTC.

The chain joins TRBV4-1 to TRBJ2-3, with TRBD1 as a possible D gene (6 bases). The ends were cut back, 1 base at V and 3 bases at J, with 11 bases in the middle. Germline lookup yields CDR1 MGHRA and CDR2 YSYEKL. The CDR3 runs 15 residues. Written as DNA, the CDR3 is TGCGCCAGCAGCCAAGTCCCGGACAGTACAGATACGCAGTATTTT. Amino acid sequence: CASSQVPDSTDTQYF.

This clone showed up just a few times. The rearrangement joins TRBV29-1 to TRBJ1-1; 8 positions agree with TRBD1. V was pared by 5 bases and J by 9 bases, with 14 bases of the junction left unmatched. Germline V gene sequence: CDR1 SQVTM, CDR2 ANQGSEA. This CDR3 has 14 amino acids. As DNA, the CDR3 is TGCAGCGTTTTGTGGGAACAGGGGGTTCCGAAAGCTTTCTTT. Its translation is CSVLWEQGVPKAFF.

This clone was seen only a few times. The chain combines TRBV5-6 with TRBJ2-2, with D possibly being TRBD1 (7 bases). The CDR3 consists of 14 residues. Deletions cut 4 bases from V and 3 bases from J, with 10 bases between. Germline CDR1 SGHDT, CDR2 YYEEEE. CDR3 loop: CASSPRGDTGELFF. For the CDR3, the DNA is TGTGCCAGCAGCCCCAGGGGGGACACCGGGGAGCTGTTTTTT.

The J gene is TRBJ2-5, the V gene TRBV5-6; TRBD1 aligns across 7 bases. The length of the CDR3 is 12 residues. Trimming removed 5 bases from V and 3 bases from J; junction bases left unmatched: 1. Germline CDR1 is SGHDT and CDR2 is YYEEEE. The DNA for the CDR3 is TGTGCCAGCAGTGGGACAGAAGAGACCCAGTACTTC. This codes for CASSGTEETQYF.

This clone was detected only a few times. The DNA for the CDR3 is TGTGCCAGCAGTCCGACAGCCTCTGGGGCCAACGTCCTGACTTTC. This sequence encodes CASSPTASGANVLTF. The rearrangement uses TRBV27 and TRBJ2-6; possible D gene TRBD1, 5 bases. V was shortened by 5 bases and J by 0 bases, with 8 bases between the two germline ends. CDR1 and CDR2 (germline): MNHEY, SMNVEV (reference sequence). The CDR3 contains 15 residues.